This T cell receptor (beta chain) was captured by sequencing in a study of T cells after yellow fever vaccination. Across the study: Libraries from low-cell-number fractions were prepared with the SMART-Seq v4 Ultra Low Input RNA kit.

Germline assignment: CDR1 MGHRA and CDR2 YSYEKL. The CDR3 runs to 16 residues. Trimming shortened V by 4 bases and J by 0 bases, and 16 bases separated the two germline ends. Generation of TCR cDNA used 5'RACE template switching (which added a universal primer site and UMIs). TCRdb recomputed calls from the 5' RACE reads with MiXCR, one row per CDR3 protein. This sample yields about 300,000 distinct CDR3 sequences, of which roughly 8.7% are seen a single time; about 3.5% belongs to the top ten. A few counts support this clonotype. Sample: CD4+ T cells sorted from PBMCs, taken 5 days after the yellow fever booster vaccination. The TCR was taken from a man aged 18 to 29 who received the YFV17D yellow fever vaccine. The rearrangement uses TRBV4-1 and TRBJ2-7, with D perhaps TRBD2 (6 bases). The chain's CDR3 is CASSLNTLGGSYEQYV. The CDR3 DNA reads TGCGCCAGCAGCCTCAACACCTTGGGGGGCTCCTACGAGCAGTACGTC.